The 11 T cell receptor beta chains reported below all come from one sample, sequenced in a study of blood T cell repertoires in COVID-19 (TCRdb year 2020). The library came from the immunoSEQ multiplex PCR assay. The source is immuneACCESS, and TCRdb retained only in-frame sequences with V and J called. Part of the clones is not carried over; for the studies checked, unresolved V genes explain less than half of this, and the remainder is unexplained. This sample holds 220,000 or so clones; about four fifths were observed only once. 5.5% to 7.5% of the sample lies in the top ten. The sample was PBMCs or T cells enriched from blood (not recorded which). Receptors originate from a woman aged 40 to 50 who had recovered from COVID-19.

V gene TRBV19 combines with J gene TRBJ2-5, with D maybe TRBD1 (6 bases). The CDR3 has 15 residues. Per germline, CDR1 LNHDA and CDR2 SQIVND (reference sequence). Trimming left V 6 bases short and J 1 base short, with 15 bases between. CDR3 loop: CASRGPQGSQETQYF. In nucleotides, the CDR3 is TGTGCCAGTAGAGGCCCACAGGGTTCCCAAGAGACCCAGTACTTC.

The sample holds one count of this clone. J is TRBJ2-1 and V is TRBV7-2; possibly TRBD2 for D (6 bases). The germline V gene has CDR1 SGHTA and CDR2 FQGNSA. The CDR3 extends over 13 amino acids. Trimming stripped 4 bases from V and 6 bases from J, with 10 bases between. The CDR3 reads CASSSVLANEQFF. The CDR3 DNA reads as TGTGCCAGCAGCTCGGTACTAGCCAATGAGCAGTTCTTC. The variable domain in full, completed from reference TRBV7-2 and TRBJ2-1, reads GAGVSQSPSNKVTEKGKDVELRCDPISGHTALYWYRQSLGQGLEFLIYFQGNSAPDKSGLPSDRFSAERTGGSVSTLTIQRTQQEDSAVYLCASSSVLANEQFFGPGTRLTVL.

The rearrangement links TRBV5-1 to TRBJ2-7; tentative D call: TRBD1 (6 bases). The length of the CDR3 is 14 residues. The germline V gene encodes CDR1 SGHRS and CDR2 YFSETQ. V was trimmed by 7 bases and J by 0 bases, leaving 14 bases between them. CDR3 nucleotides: TGCGCCAGCGGCAGACAGGCCAGCTCCTACGAGCAGTACTTC. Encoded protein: CASGRQASSYEQYF.

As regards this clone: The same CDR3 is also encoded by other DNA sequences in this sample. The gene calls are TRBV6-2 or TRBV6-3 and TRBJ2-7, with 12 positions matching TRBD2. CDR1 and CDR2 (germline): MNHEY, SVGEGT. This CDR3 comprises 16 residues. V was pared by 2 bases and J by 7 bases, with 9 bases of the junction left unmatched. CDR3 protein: CASSYLGLAGNREQYF. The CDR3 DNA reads TGTGCCAGCAGTTACCTCGGACTAGCGGGAAACAGGGAGCAGTACTTC.

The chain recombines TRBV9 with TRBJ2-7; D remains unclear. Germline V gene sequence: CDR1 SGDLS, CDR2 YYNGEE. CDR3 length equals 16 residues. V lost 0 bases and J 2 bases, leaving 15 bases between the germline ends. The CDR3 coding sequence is TGTGCCAGCAGCGTAGGAGAGGTCACCCGTCCCTACGAGCAGTACTTC. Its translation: CASSVGEVTRPYEQYF.

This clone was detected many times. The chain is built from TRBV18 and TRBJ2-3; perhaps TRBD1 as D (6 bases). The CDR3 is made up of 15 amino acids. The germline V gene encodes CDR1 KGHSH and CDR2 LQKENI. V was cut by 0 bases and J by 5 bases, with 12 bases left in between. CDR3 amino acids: CASSPPGARGDTQYF. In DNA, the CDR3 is TGTGCCAGCTCACCACCGGGGGCACGTGGAGATACGCAGTATTTT.

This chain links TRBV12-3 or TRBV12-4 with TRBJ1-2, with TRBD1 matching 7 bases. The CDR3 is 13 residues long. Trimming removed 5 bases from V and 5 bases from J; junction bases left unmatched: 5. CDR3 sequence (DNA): TGTGCCAGCAGTCTGGACAGGACTTATGGCTACACCTTC. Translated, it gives CASSLDRTYGYTF.

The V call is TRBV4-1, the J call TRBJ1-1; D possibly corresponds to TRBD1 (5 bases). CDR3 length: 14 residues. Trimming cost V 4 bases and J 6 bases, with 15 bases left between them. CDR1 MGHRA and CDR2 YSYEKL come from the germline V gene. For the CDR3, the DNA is TGCGCCAGCAGCCTAGGGGAGGCCTCCTCTGAAGCTTTCTTT. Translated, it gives CASSLGEASSEAFF.

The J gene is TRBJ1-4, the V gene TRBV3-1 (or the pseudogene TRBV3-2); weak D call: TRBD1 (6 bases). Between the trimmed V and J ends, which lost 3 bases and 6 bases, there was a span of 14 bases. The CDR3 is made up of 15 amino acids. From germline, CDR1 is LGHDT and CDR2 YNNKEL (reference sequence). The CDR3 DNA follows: TGTGCCAGCAGCCAGAGGGGGAGGGGGTATGAAAAACTGTTTTTT. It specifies CASSQRGRGYEKLFF.

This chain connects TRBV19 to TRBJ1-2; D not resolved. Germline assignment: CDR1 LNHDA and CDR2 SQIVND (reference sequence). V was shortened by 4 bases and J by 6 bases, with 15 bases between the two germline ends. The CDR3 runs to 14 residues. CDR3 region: CASSKVYQANGYTF. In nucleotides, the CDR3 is TGTGCCAGTAGTAAGGTCTACCAAGCGAATGGCTACACCTTC.

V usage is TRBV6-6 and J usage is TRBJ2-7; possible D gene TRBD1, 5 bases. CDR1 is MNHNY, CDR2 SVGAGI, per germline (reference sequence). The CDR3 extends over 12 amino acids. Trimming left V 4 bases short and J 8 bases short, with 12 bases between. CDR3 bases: TGTGCCAGCAGTTCTACACAGGTACAGCAGTACGTC. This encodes CASSSTQVQQYV.